One and the same sample provided the 21 T cell receptor beta chains below, sequenced in a study of blood T cell repertoires in COVID-19. Sequencing used immunoSEQ multiplex PCR; TCRdb keeps in-frame clones, though not all of them. Of over 120,000 clones listed, approximately 84% were seen once; the top ten hold less than 2%. Sequences were obtained from peripheral blood. These TCRs come from a woman aged 55-69 years with acute or convalescent COVID-19.

The chain links TRBV6-6 to TRBJ2-2; D gene uncertain. The CDR3 length is 12 residues. V lost 3 bases and J lost 8, with 7 bases in between. Germline V gene data show CDR1 as MNHNY and CDR2 as SVGAGI (reference sequence). The CDR3 nucleotides are TGTGCCAGCAGTTATCCCTCGGGGGAGCTGTTTTTT. This translates into CASSYPSGELFF.

The genes are TRBV5-1 and TRBJ2-7; 8 nucleotides align to TRBD2. After removal of 4 bases from V and 4 bases from J, the junction contained 10 bases not matched to a gene. CDR3 length equals 15 residues. The germline CDR1 and CDR2 sequences are SGHRS and YFSETQ. This CDR3 is CASSLIGGEGYEQYF. The CDR3 DNA reads as TGCGCCAGCAGCCTTATCGGGGGGGAAGGATACGAGCAGTACTTC.

The rearrangement joins TRBV19 to TRBJ1-5, with 12 bases matching TRBD1. The CDR3 runs to 16 residues. J lost 7 bases, V lost 2 bases, and 6 bases had no gene match. CDR1 is LNHDA and CDR2 is SQIVND in the germline V gene (reference sequence). As DNA, the CDR3 is TGTGCCAGTAGTATACCGGGACAGGGGGCCCGGCAGCCCCAGCATTTT. The encoded protein is CASSIPGQGARQPQHF.

The chain is built from TRBV3-1 (or the pseudogene TRBV3-2) and TRBJ2-2; 10 nucleotides match TRBD2. The CDR3 sequence is 19 residues long. Germline V gene sequence: CDR1 LGHDT, CDR2 YNNKEL (reference sequence). The junction had 8 bases not matched to a gene; V was cut back by 0 bases and J by 1 base. CDR3 coding DNA: TGTGCCAGCAGCCAAGATCTCCTAGCGGGAGACCTGAACACCGGGGAGCTGTTTTTT. This sequence encodes CASSQDLLAGDLNTGELFF.

The chain joins TRBV28 to TRBJ1-2; 8 bases map to TRBD1. The CDR3 runs 17 residues. With V trimmed by 3 bases and J by 1 base, 10 bases remained unmatched. The germline gives CDR1 MDHEN, CDR2 SYDVKM. The CDR3 is CASSFSVRGRFNYGYTF. DNA of the CDR3: TGTGCCAGCAGTTTTTCGGTCAGGGGGCGGTTTAACTATGGCTACACCTTC.

This chain uses TRBV3-1 (or the pseudogene TRBV3-2) with TRBJ2-1, with TRBD2 matching 11 bases. CDR1 and CDR2 (germline): LGHDT, YNNKEL (reference sequence). Trimming took 6 bases from V and 8 from J; bases not matched to a gene: 6. The CDR3 runs to 14 residues. CDR3 in DNA: TGTGCCAGCAGACTAGCGGGAGACTCGGATGAGCAGTTCTTC. Translated: CASRLAGDSDEQFF.

This chain connects TRBV7-8 to TRBJ1-2; D ambiguous. The CDR3 sequence is 14 residues long. The germline CDR1 and CDR2 sequences are SGHVS and FQNEAQ. V was cut by 1 base and J by 2 bases, with 8 bases left in between. CDR3 in amino acids: CASSLGGWNYGYTF. The CDR3 nucleotides are TGTGCCAGCAGCTTAGGAGGCTGGAACTATGGCTACACCTTC.

This sequence joins TRBV28 and TRBJ2-2; 7 bases line up with TRBD2. The CDR3 is made up of 14 amino acids. V trimming: 7 bases; J trimming: 0 bases; junction bases outside the gene matches: 2. Germline CDR1 reads MDHEN; CDR2 reads SYDVKM. CDR3 in amino acids: CASNRGANTGELFF. The DNA of the CDR3 is TGTGCCAGCAACCGGGGGGCGAACACCGGGGAGCTGTTTTTT.

J is TRBJ2-1 and V is TRBV30; TRBD2 matches 8 bases. The CDR3 sequence is 16 residues long. Losses at the gene ends were 4 bases for V and 7 bases for J; bases not matched to a gene: 15. Germline lookup yields CDR1 GTSNPN and CDR2 SVGIG (reference sequence). CDR3 sequence (DNA): TGTGCCTGGACCGGGGGGGAGGTCGGTGGTGTGAATGAGCAGTTCTTC. This gives the protein CAWTGGEVGGVNEQFF.

The CDR3 sequence: CAISESYRGSYNEQFF. The CDR3 region has the DNA TGTGCCATCAGTGAGTCTTACAGGGGGTCGTACAATGAGCAGTTCTTC. The chain is built from TRBV10-3 and TRBJ2-1; 8 bases are a match to TRBD1. Germline V gene lookup returns CDR1 ENHRY and CDR2 SYGVKD. After removal of 0 bases from V and 4 bases from J, the junction contained 5 bases not matched to a gene. The length of the CDR3 is 16 residues.

V and J are TRBV6-2 or TRBV6-3 and TRBJ2-7, with D possibly matching TRBD1 (5 bases). CDR3 length equals 15 residues. CDR1 is MNHEY and CDR2 is SVGEGT in the germline V gene. Trimming took off 1 base at V and 3 bases at J, with 13 bases between the two ends. CDR3 amino acids: CASSYLRGQGYEQYF. CDR3 nucleotides: TGTGCCAGCAGTTACTTGAGAGGTCAGGGCTACGAGCAGTACTTC.

The chain couples TRBV15 to TRBJ2-1; D may be TRBD2 (6 bases). Trimming took 7 bases from V and 2 from J, leaving 12 bases between them. This CDR3 is 14 amino acids long. Germline assignment: CDR1 LNHNV and CDR2 YYDKDF (reference sequence). The CDR3 sequence: CATKNGGTYNEQFF. CDR3 in DNA: TGTGCCACCAAGAACGGCGGGACCTACAATGAGCAGTTCTTC. Using reference TRBV15 and TRBJ2-1 for the parts outside the CDR3, the full variable domain is DAMVIQNPRYQVTQFGKPVTLSCSQTLNHNVMYWYQQKSSQAPKLLFHYYDKDFNNEADTPDNFQSRRPNTSFCFLDIRSPGLGDTAMYLCATKNGGTYNEQFFGPGTRLTVL.

This sequence joins TRBV7-9 and TRBJ2-1, with 7 bases matching TRBD2. CDR3 length: 13 residues. V trimming: 3 bases; J trimming: 6 bases; junction bases outside the gene matches: 2. Per the germline V gene, CDR1 is SEHNR and CDR2 is FQNEAQ (reference sequence). The CDR3 loop reads CASSFSGGNEQFF. In DNA form, the CDR3 reads TGTGCCAGCAGCTTCTCGGGGGGCAATGAGCAGTTCTTC.

The CDR3 DNA reads as TGTGCCAGCAGACGACAGGGGTCTACGTCCTACGAGCAGTACTTC. Translated, it gives CASRRQGSTSYEQYF. J is TRBJ2-7 and V is TRBV5-6; 8 bases are shared with TRBD1. This CDR3 contains 15 residues. J gave up 1 base and V 5 bases, and 8 bases lay outside the gene matches. CDR1 and CDR2 from the germline V gene are SGHDT and YYEEEE.

This clone was seen only a few times. The CDR3 loop is CASSSGTENEKLFF. For the CDR3, the DNA is TGCGCCAGCAGCTCGGGGACAGAGAATGAAAAACTGTTTTTT. V gene TRBV5-1 combines with J gene TRBJ1-4, with TRBD1 matching over 7 bases. The V and J ends lost 3 bases and 5 bases, in that order; junction bases with no gene match: 4. Germline V gene sequence: CDR1 SGHRS, CDR2 YFSETQ. CDR3 size: 14 residues.

The chain recombines TRBV13 with TRBJ2-7; a weak D match, TRBD2 (5 bases). CDR3 size: 12 residues. Looked up from germline, CDR1 is PRHDT and CDR2 is FYEKMQ (reference sequence). Deletions cut 3 bases from V and 3 bases from J, with 6 bases between. The CDR3: CASSFSDYEQYF. CDR3 DNA sequence: TGTGCCAGCAGCTTTAGCGACTACGAGCAGTACTTC.

This clone has only a few counts. The chain carries TRBV5-5 and TRBJ2-7; TRBD2 matches 10 bases. This CDR3 is 13 amino acids long. Trimming at V came to 5 bases and at J to 5 bases, leaving 4 bases not matched to a gene. CDR1 SGHKS and CDR2 YYEKEE come from the germline V gene (reference sequence). CDR3 protein: CASRPSGRDEQYF. The CDR3 region has the DNA TGTGCCAGCAGACCTAGCGGGAGAGACGAGCAGTACTTC.

The rearrangement links TRBV10-3 to TRBJ2-7, with D tentatively TRBD1 (6 bases). V gave up 10 bases and J gave up 3 bases, with 13 bases separating them. The CDR3 runs 12 residues. CDR1 and CDR2 (germline): ENHRY, SYGVKD. The CDR3 DNA sequence: TGTGCCACTGACACAGGGAACTACGAGCAGTACTTC. Protein sequence: CATDTGNYEQYF.

The chain has TRBV6-1 and TRBJ2-7, with TRBD1 matching 9 bases. Germline CDR1 reads MNHNS; CDR2 reads SASEGT. J was trimmed by 4 bases and V by 1 base; bases with no gene match: 5. There are 15 residues in the CDR3. CDR3 region: CASSEVVGQGYEQYF. The DNA of the CDR3 is TGTGCCAGCAGTGAAGTAGTGGGACAGGGATACGAGCAGTACTTC.

The chain couples TRBV9 to TRBJ2-5, with 11 bases aligning to TRBD2. Looked up from germline, CDR1 is SGDLS and CDR2 is YYNGEE. The CDR3 is made up of 17 amino acids. Trimming removed 0 bases from V and 5 bases from J; junction bases left unmatched: 9. The CDR3 loop is CASSVGVAGGPVETQYF. In DNA form, the CDR3 reads TGTGCCAGCAGCGTAGGCGTAGCGGGAGGGCCGGTGGAGACCCAGTACTTC.

A note on this clone: The junction departs from germline at one end; a sequencing error may be responsible. The genes are TRBV2 and TRBJ2-1, with D maybe TRBD1 (6 bases). Germline CDR1 reads SNHLY; CDR2 reads FYNNEI. CDR3 length: 12 residues. The CDR3 region has the DNA TGTGCCACCGGACAGTACCCCAATGAGCAATTCTTC. As protein: CATGQYPNEQFF.